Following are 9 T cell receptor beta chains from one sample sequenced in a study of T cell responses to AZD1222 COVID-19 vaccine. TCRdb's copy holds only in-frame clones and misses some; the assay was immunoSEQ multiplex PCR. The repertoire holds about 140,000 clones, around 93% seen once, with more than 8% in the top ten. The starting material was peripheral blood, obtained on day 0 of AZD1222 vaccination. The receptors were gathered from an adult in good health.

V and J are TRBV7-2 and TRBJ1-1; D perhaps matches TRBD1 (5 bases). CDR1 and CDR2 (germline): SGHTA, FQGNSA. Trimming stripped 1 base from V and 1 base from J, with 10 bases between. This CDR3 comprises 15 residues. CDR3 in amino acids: CASSLVWGGNTEAFF. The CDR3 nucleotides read TGTGCCAGCAGCTTAGTCTGGGGCGGGAACACTGAAGCTTTCTTT.

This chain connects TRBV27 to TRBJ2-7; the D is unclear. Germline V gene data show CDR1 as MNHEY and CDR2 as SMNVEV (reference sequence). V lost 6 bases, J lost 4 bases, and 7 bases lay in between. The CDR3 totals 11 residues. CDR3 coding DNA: TGTGCCAGCAGCTATAAATACGAGCAGTACTTC. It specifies CASSYKYEQYF.

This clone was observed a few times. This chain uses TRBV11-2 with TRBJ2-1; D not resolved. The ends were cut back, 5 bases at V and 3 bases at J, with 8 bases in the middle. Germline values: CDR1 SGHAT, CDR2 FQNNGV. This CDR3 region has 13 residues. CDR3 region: CASSPALYNEQFF. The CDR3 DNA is TGTGCCAGCAGCCCGGCACTCTACAATGAGCAGTTCTTC.

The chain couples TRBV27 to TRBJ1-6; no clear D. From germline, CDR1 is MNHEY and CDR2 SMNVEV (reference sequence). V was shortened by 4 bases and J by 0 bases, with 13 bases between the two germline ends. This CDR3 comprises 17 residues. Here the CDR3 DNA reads TGTGCCAGCAGTTGGGAACAGTCCAGCTCCTATAATTCACCCCTCCACTTT. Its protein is CASSWEQSSSYNSPLHF.

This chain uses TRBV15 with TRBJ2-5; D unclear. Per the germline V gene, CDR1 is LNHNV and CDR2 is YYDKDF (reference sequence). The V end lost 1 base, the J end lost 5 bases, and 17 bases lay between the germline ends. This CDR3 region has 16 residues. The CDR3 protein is CATSRVGGLVVETQYF. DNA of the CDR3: TGTGCCACCAGCAGAGTGGGTGGATTAGTGGTGGAGACCCAGTACTTC.

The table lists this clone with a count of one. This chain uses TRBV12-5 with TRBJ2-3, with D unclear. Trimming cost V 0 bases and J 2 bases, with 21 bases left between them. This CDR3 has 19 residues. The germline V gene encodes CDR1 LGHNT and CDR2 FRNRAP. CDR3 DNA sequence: TGTGCTAGTGGTTTGGTAAGGAGAGAAAACCAACAGTCCACAGATACGCAGTATTTT. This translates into CASGLVRRENQQSTDTQYF.

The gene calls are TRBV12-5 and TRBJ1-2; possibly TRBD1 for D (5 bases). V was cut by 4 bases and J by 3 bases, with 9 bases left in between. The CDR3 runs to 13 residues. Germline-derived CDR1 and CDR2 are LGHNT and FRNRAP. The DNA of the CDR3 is TGTGCTAGTGGTTGGTGGGGCCACTATGGCTACACCTTC. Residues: CASGWWGHYGYTF.

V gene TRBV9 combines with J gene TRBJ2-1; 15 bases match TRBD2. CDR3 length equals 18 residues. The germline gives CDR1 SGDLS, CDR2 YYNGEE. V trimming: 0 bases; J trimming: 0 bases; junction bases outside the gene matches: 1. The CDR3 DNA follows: TGTGCCAGCAGCGTAGAGGGACTAGCGGGGGGCTCCTACAATGAGCAGTTCTTC. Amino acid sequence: CASSVEGLAGGSYNEQFF.

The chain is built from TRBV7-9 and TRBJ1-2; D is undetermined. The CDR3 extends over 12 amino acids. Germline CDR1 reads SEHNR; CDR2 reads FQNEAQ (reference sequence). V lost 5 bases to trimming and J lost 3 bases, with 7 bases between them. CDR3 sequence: CASSGPDYGYTF. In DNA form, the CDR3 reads TGTGCCAGCAGCGGACCGGACTATGGCTACACCTTC.